These T cell receptor beta chains were read from a single sample in a study of cytomegalovirus exposure and HLA in healthy donors. Measured with immunoSEQ multiplex PCR; TCRdb has only the in-frame clones, and not every one. The sample includes about 120,000 clones, more than 80% of them seen just once. The sequenced sample was PBMCs. These receptors originate from a man under 40 in good health and CMV-seropositive. The conserved cysteine and the conserved F or W are not part of the CDR3 here.

v_gene: TRBV6-1; j_gene: TRBJ1-2; CDR3aa: ASSEAGEAYGYT
v_gene: TRBV12-5; j_gene: TRBJ2-1; CDR3aa: ASAHPETATYNEQF
v_gene: TRBV6-4; j_gene: TRBJ2-5; CDR3aa: ASSDIHRGEETQY
v_gene: TRBV27; j_gene: TRBJ1-6; CDR3aa: ASASRLRSPLH
v_gene: TRBV10-3; j_gene: TRBJ2-3; CDR3aa: AIMGQGGDTQY
v_gene: TRBV27; j_gene: TRBJ1-2; CDR3aa: ASSLGASNYGYT
v_gene: TRBV19; j_gene: TRBJ2-6; CDR3aa: ASSMKPEGDRGRSGANGLT
v_gene: TRBV9; j_gene: TRBJ1-1; CDR3aa: ASSAGQGGNTEAF
v_gene: TRBV25-1; j_gene: TRBJ1-4; CDR3aa: ASGYQGGTNEKLF
v_gene: TRBV11-3; j_gene: TRBJ2-1; CDR3aa: ASSWQPGKPYNEQF
v_gene: TRBV6-6; j_gene: TRBJ1-4; CDR3aa: ASSPTRGVLF
v_gene: TRBV10-3; j_gene: TRBJ1-4; CDR3aa: AISEDGTTNEKLF
v_gene: TRBV6-5; j_gene: TRBJ1-2; CDR3aa: ASSYTGDGYT
v_gene: TRBV21-1; j_gene: TRBJ2-5; CDR3aa: ASTRDRGQETQY
v_gene: TRBV10-3; j_gene: TRBJ2-5; CDR3aa: AISDLGRGVQETQY
v_gene: TRBV28; j_gene: TRBJ2-5; CDR3aa: ASSPSLAGETQY
v_gene: TRBV7-2; j_gene: TRBJ2-7; CDR3aa: ASSLMIGGKGEQY
v_gene: TRBV29-1; j_gene: TRBJ1-1; CDR3aa: SVSTPGQGSPEAF
v_gene: TRBV5-8; j_gene: TRBJ1-3; CDR3aa: ASSLLAFRNTIY
v_gene: TRBV7-9; j_gene: TRBJ1-2; CDR3aa: ASSLVLGGSYGYT
v_gene: TRBV10-3; j_gene: TRBJ1-2; CDR3aa: AISSSRTGNYGYT
v_gene: TRBV12-5; j_gene: TRBJ1-6; CDR3aa: ASGLYQGLTSSYNSPLH
v_gene: TRBV9; j_gene: TRBJ1-3; CDR3aa: ASSVGAGGTGNTIY
v_gene: TRBV7-9; j_gene: TRBJ2-1; CDR3aa: ASSSPRASAGGYNEQF
v_gene: TRBV19; j_gene: TRBJ2-3; CDR3aa: ATRSRRGRGTDTQY
v_gene: TRBV7-9; j_gene: TRBJ2-7; CDR3aa: ASSLEGTRRSEQY
v_gene: TRBV7-9; j_gene: TRBJ2-3; CDR3aa: ASSPVASTDTQY
v_gene: TRBV13; j_gene: TRBJ2-5; CDR3aa: ASSQGRGRETQY
v_gene: TRBV11-2; j_gene: TRBJ1-1; CDR3aa: ASSEDGGTEAF
v_gene: TRBV13; j_gene: TRBJ2-3; CDR3aa: ASSLEAGRDTDTQY
v_gene: TRBV4-1; j_gene: TRBJ1-5; CDR3aa: ASSQVAYSNQPQH
v_gene: TRBV2; j_gene: TRBJ2-4; CDR3aa: ASSPDREAIQY
v_gene: TRBV19; j_gene: TRBJ2-4; CDR3aa: ASREYGEAKNIQY
v_gene: TRBV5-1; j_gene: TRBJ1-5; CDR3aa: ASSLEGGSNQPQH
v_gene: TRBV2; j_gene: TRBJ2-3; CDR3aa: ASREGLNAHTDTQY
v_gene: TRBV5-7; j_gene: TRBJ1-2; CDR3aa: ASSLGIAGPYGYT
v_gene: TRBV7-2; j_gene: TRBJ1-6; CDR3aa: ASSLASGMDSPLH
v_gene: TRBV27; j_gene: TRBJ2-7; CDR3aa: ASSLAGTGYEQY
v_gene: TRBV29-1; j_gene: TRBJ2-4; CDR3aa: SVNAANIQY
v_gene: TRBV28; j_gene: TRBJ1-6; CDR3aa: ASVRSGTGGSPLH
v_gene: TRBV6-5; j_gene: TRBJ1-3; CDR3aa: ATSYSSGTGGNTIY
v_gene: TRBV28; j_gene: TRBJ2-7; CDR3aa: ASSLLNRGGAYEQY
v_gene: TRBV2; j_gene: TRBJ1-6; CDR3aa: ASHISGLGGSPLH
v_gene: TRBV7-5; j_gene: TRBJ2-5; CDR3aa: ARSLYGRGAYETQY
v_gene: TRBV9; j_gene: TRBJ2-7; CDR3aa: ASSEGTAYYEEQY
v_gene: TRBV19; j_gene: TRBJ2-1; CDR3aa: ASSNGGYNEQF